The 26 T cell receptor beta chains below all came from one sample that was sequenced in a study of blood T cell repertoires in COVID-19. Profiling relied on immunoSEQ multiplex PCR, and the TCRdb table lists in-frame clones only, not all of them. Of more than 100,000 clones listed, over 75% are singletons. The material sequenced was peripheral blood. These receptors originate from a woman in her 70s with acute or convalescent COVID-19.

The chain joins TRBV7-2 to TRBJ1-3; tentatively, D is TRBD1 (5 bases). Trimming removed 0 bases from V and 3 bases from J, with 18 bases in between. Germline CDR1 is SGHTA and CDR2 is FQGNSA. This CDR3 contains 18 residues. This chain's CDR3 is CASSLALSRGLSGNTIYF. The CDR3 DNA follows: TGTGCCAGCAGCTTAGCGCTTAGTAGGGGATTAAGTGGAAACACCATATATTTT.

V is TRBV19 and J is TRBJ1-1; TRBD1 might be the D (5 bases). The CDR3 runs to 17 residues. Per the germline V gene, CDR1 is LNHDA and CDR2 is SQIVND (reference sequence). The V gene lost 4 bases and the J gene lost 5 bases, with 23 bases spanning the gap. The CDR3 here is CASSKIGGARKRTEAFF. CDR3 coding DNA: TGTGCCAGTAGTAAGATAGGCGGGGCCAGAAAGAGGACTGAAGCTTTCTTT.

The chain combines TRBV5-1 with TRBJ2-1; 12 positions match TRBD2. The CDR3 has 16 residues. Germline assignment: CDR1 SGHRS and CDR2 YFSETQ. V dropped 1 base and J dropped 1; count of bases not matched to a gene: 0. The CDR3 loop is CASSLTSGGSYNEQFF. The CDR3 nucleotides read TGCGCCAGCAGCTTGACTAGCGGGGGGTCCTACAATGAGCAGTTCTTC.

The chain combines TRBV30 with TRBJ1-3; 8 positions match TRBD1. With V trimmed by 0 bases and J by 4 bases, 2 bases remained unmatched. Germline loops: CDR1 GTSNPN, CDR2 SVGIG (reference sequence). The CDR3 totals 14 residues. DNA for the CDR3: TGTGCCTGGAGTGTACGACAGGGGGGAAACACCATATATTTT. Amino acids: CAWSVRQGGNTIYF.

The rearrangement joins TRBV4-2 to TRBJ2-1; D is ambiguous. V was clipped by 3 bases and J by 2 bases, with 11 bases between them. Germline values: CDR1 LGHNA, CDR2 YNFKEQ. The CDR3 extends over 15 amino acids. The CDR3 bases are TGTGCCAGCAGCCAGGCCAGGTCAACCTACAATGAGCAGTTCTTC. This encodes CASSQARSTYNEQFF.

The chain is built from TRBV6-1 and TRBJ1-3; D is undetermined. Germline CDR1 reads MNHNS; CDR2 reads SASEGT. Trimming took off 2 bases at V and 0 bases at J, with 11 bases between the two ends. CDR3 size: 16 residues. The chain's CDR3 is CASSEYSPGSGNTIYF. CDR3 nucleotide sequence: TGTGCCAGCAGTGAATATAGTCCGGGCTCTGGAAACACCATATATTTT.

This chain joins TRBV4-1 and TRBJ1-2; D may be TRBD1 (6 bases). V was trimmed by 1 base and J by 4 bases, leaving 16 bases between them. The germline gives CDR1 MGHRA, CDR2 YSYEKL. The CDR3 is made up of 16 amino acids. CDR3 loop: CASSQGLQGNRYGYTF. CDR3 coding DNA: TGCGCCAGCAGCCAAGGACTACAGGGTAACCGCTATGGCTACACCTTC.

J is TRBJ1-1 and V is TRBV2; weak D call: TRBD1 (5 bases). This CDR3 has 14 residues. CDR1 and CDR2 (germline): SNHLY, FYNNEI. V gave up 8 bases and J gave up 4 bases, with 17 bases separating them. The CDR3 DNA follows: TGTGCCAGCTCACCGGGGGGGTCACGCACTGAAGCTTTCTTT. As protein: CASSPGGSRTEAFF.

The chain links TRBV6-2 or TRBV6-3 to TRBJ2-1; tentatively, D is TRBD1 (5 bases). The V gene's germline CDR1 is MNHEY and CDR2 SVGEGT. The CDR3 is 16 residues long. V was clipped by 5 bases and J by 4 bases, with 18 bases between them. CDR3 protein: CASSRSSGLTYNEQFF. The CDR3 nucleotides read TGTGCCAGCAGTCGCTCATCAGGGTTGACGTACAATGAGCAGTTCTTC.

This sequence joins TRBV5-1 and TRBJ1-3; a weak D match, TRBD1 (5 bases). Deletions cut 1 base from V and 0 bases from J, with 8 bases between. This CDR3 comprises 15 residues. In germline, CDR1 is SGHRS, CDR2 YFSETQ. The DNA of the CDR3 is TGCGCCAGCAGCTTGCAGGGAATCTCTGGAAACACCATATATTTT. Translated: CASSLQGISGNTIYF. Variable domain in full (rest from reference TRBV5-1 and TRBJ1-3): KAGVTQTPRYLIKTRGQQVTLSCSPISGHRSVSWYQQTPGQGLQFLFEYFSETQRNKGNFPGRFSGRQFSNSRSEMNVSTLELGDSALYLCASSLQGISGNTIYFGEGSWLTVV.

The rearrangement joins TRBV5-1 to TRBJ1-1; 8 positions agree with TRBD1. Germline V CDR1 and CDR2: SGHRS, YFSETQ. J gave up 4 bases and V 0 bases, and 2 bases lay outside the gene matches. The CDR3 sequence is 14 residues long. The DNA of the CDR3 is TGCGCCAGCAGCTTGGAAACAGGGGGCACTGAAGCTTTCTTT. Protein: CASSLETGGTEAFF.

The chain uses TRBV30 and TRBJ1-4, with D perhaps TRBD1 (6 bases). The CDR3 is 15 residues long. The germline gives CDR1 GTSNPN, CDR2 SVGIG (reference sequence). The V gene lost 3 bases and the J gene lost 7 bases, with 18 bases spanning the gap. CDR3 in DNA: TGTGCCTGGAGCTATCAGGGGAGGGGAGCTGAAAAACTGTTTTTT. Protein sequence: CAWSYQGRGAEKLFF.

The genes are TRBV2 and TRBJ2-2; possibly TRBD1 for D (5 bases). The length of the CDR3 is 15 residues. V lost 4 bases and J lost 6, with 15 bases in between. Germline CDR1 reads SNHLY; CDR2 reads FYNNEI. The CDR3 DNA is TGTGCCAGCAGTGTGGGGCAGGTTGAAGCCGGGGAGCTGTTTTTT. It codes for CASSVGQVEAGELFF.

The V and J genes are TRBV9 and TRBJ2-1, with 9 bases aligning to TRBD2. The V gene's germline CDR1 is SGDLS and CDR2 YYNGEE. V was pared by 6 bases and J by 5 bases, with 9 bases of the junction left unmatched. This CDR3 is built from 15 residues. In DNA, the CDR3 is TGTGCCAGCACCCCACGAGCGGGGGGTCACAATGAGCAGTTCTTC. Protein: CASTPRAGGHNEQFF.

This chain links TRBV11-2 with TRBJ2-1; weak D call: TRBD2 (5 bases). The CDR3 is 16 amino acids. V shed 0 bases and J shed 3 bases, with 12 bases lying between them. Germline V gene data show CDR1 as SGHAT and CDR2 as FQNNGV. CDR3 in amino acids: CASSLELRGFYNEQFF. The CDR3 DNA reads as TGTGCCAGCAGCTTAGAGTTACGGGGATTCTACAATGAGCAGTTCTTC.

This rearrangement joins TRBV19 to TRBJ1-1; TRBD1 matches 7 bases. The V and J ends lost 5 bases and 5 bases, in that order; junction bases with no gene match: 2. The germline V gene has CDR1 LNHDA and CDR2 SQIVND (reference sequence). This CDR3 is 12 amino acids long. As DNA, the CDR3 is TGTGCCAGTAGTCTGACAGGGACTGAAGCTTTCTTT. It specifies CASSLTGTEAFF.

The rearrangement uses TRBV2 and TRBJ2-5, with 10 bases fitting TRBD1. In germline, CDR1 is SNHLY, CDR2 FYNNEI. This CDR3 contains 14 residues. The V gene end was trimmed by 6 bases and the J gene end by 5 bases; junction bases not matched to a gene: 6. CDR3: CASSPTGGWETQYF. The DNA of the CDR3 is TGTGCCAGCAGCCCGACAGGGGGCTGGGAGACCCAGTACTTC.

This clone has a handful of counts. This chain uses TRBV4-1 with TRBJ2-1; 9 nucleotides align to TRBD1. The germline V gene has CDR1 MGHRA and CDR2 YSYEKL. Trimming cost V 1 base and J 3 bases; bases outside gene matches: 7. The CDR3 extends over 17 amino acids. Written as DNA, the CDR3 is TGCGCCAGCAGCCAAGGATTTGACAGGGGGAGCTACAATGAGCAGTTCTTC. Amino acids: CASSQGFDRGSYNEQFF.

The table lists this clone with a count of one. V is TRBV23-1 and J is TRBJ1-1; D is perhaps TRBD1 (6 bases). TRBV23-1 is flagged as an ORF with uncertain function. Trimming cost V 0 bases and J 0 bases, with 11 bases left between them. The CDR3 is 16 residues long. The CDR3 spells CASSQSDSLMNTEAFF. CDR3 nucleotide sequence: TGCGCCAGCAGTCAATCGGACAGCCTCATGAACACTGAAGCTTTCTTT.

The V and J genes are TRBV18 and TRBJ2-5; TRBD1 matches at 10 bases. The CDR3 contains 15 residues. The germline V gene has CDR1 KGHSH and CDR2 LQKENI. The trim removed 2 bases at V and 5 bases at J, leaving 5 bases unmatched. CDR3 protein: CASSPMGQGKETQYF. In nucleotides, the CDR3 is TGTGCCAGCTCACCAATGGGACAGGGGAAGGAGACCCAGTACTTC.

V and J are TRBV7-2 and TRBJ1-1, with TRBD1 matching 8 bases. Germline V gene sequence: CDR1 SGHTA, CDR2 FQGNSA. The junction had 10 bases not matched to a gene; V was cut back by 7 bases and J by 9 bases. The CDR3 is made up of 13 amino acids. The CDR3 region has the DNA TGTGCCAGCAAGCCCCGACAGGGGAGTAAAGCTTTCTTT. It specifies CASKPRQGSKAFF.

The chain carries TRBV11-2 and TRBJ1-4, with a weak D call TRBD1 (5 bases). Germline assignment: CDR1 SGHAT and CDR2 FQNNGV. Trimming took 1 base from V and 8 from J, leaving 11 bases between them. This CDR3 contains 14 residues. Written as DNA, the CDR3 is TGTGCCAGCAGCTTAGGGACAAGGGGAGAAAAACTGTTTTTT. Translating it yields CASSLGTRGEKLFF. The full variable domain, its missing parts supplied by reference TRBV11-2 and TRBJ1-4, is EAGVAQSPRYKIIEKRQSVAFWCNPISGHATLYWYQQILGQGPKLLIQFQNNGVVDDSQLPKDRFSAERLKGVDSTLKIQPAKLEDSAVYLCASSLGTRGEKLFFGSGTQLSVL.

The rearrangement uses TRBV7-2 and TRBJ2-4; 15 positions match TRBD2. Germline lookup yields CDR1 SGHTA and CDR2 FQGNSA. With V trimmed by 7 bases and J by 7 bases, 8 bases remained unmatched. CDR3 length: 16 residues. The CDR3 sequence: CASTGTSGGPGNIQYF. CDR3 coding DNA: TGTGCCAGCACCGGGACTAGCGGGGGGCCGGGGAACATTCAGTACTTC. Drawing the rest from reference TRBV7-2 and TRBJ2-4, the complete variable domain is GAGVSQSPSNKVTEKGKDVELRCDPISGHTALYWYRQSLGQGLEFLIYFQGNSAPDKSGLPSDRFSAERTGGSVSTLTIQRTQQEDSAVYLCASTGTSGGPGNIQYFGAGTRLSVL.

This chain connects TRBV12-3 or TRBV12-4 to TRBJ1-2; D is perhaps TRBD1 (5 bases). The CDR3 contains 13 residues. Deletions cut 7 bases from V and 2 bases from J, with 11 bases between. The CDR3 DNA reads TGTGCCAGCACTAGGGGCACCAACTATGGCTACACCTTC. Its protein product is CASTRGTNYGYTF.

This clone was seen more than once but under ten times. J is TRBJ1-6 and V is TRBV6-6; D ambiguous. CDR1 MNHNY and CDR2 SVGAGI come from the germline V gene (reference sequence). Trimming pared 7 bases from V and 8 bases from J, leaving 12 bases between. This CDR3 contains 13 residues. CDR3 nucleotide sequence: TGTGCCAGCAATCCAAAGCCGCATTCACCCCTCCACTTT. Residues: CASNPKPHSPLHF.

The chain has TRBV7-6 and TRBJ2-3; D may be TRBD2 (6 bases). Per the germline V gene, CDR1 is SGHVS and CDR2 is FNYEAQ. The CDR3 loop spans 16 amino acids. V lost 3 bases and J lost 2, with 15 bases in between. CDR3 nucleotides: TGTGCCAGCAGCTTGGGGGGACTTCCCTACACAGATACGCAGTATTTT. As protein: CASSLGGLPYTDTQYF.